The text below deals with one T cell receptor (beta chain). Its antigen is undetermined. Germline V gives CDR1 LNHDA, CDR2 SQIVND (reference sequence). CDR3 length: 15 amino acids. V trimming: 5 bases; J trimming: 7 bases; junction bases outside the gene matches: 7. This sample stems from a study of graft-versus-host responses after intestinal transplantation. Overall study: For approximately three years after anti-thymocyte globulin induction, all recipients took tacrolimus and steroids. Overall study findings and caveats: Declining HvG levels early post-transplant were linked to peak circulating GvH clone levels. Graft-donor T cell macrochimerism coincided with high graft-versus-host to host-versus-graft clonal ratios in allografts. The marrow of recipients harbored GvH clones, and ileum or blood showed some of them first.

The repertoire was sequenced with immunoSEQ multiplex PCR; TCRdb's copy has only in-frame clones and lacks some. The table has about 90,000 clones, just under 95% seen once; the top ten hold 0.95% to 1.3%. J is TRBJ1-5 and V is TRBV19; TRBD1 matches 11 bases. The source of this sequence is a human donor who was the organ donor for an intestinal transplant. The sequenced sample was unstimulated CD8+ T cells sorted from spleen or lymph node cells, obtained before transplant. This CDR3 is CASSQGQGGSQPQHF. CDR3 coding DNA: TGTGCCAGTAGTCAGGGACAGGGGGGATCGCAGCCCCAGCATTTT.